The next 16 T cell receptor beta chains were all read from a single sample in a study of CD8+ T cells in alopecia areata. Treatment here: oral pan-JAK inhibitor, 5-10 mg twice daily. cDNA prepared by RNA extraction and subsequent reverse transcription served as the template for sequencing. Repertoires were generated with immunoSEQ multiplex PCR, while TCRdb's copy carries only in-frame clones and drops some. The sample includes fewer than 250,000 clones, about three fifths of them seen just once. The sample here was CD4+ T cells sorted from blood, taken at week 4, from a patient treated with tofacitinib. These receptors all stem from a human donor with alopecia areata.

This clone was seen a few times. The gene calls are TRBV29-1 and TRBJ2-1; TRBD2 matches 14 bases. V shed 4 bases, J shed 10 bases, and the junction held 0 bases outside the gene matches. Germline V gene lookup returns CDR1 SQVTM and CDR2 ANQGSEA. The CDR3 consists of 12 residues. The CDR3 DNA reads as TGCAGCGTTGGGACTAGCGGGAGGGAGCAGTTCTTC. This encodes CSVGTSGREQFF.

As regards this clone: Other DNA variants within this sample encode the same CDR3. The chain recombines TRBV28 with TRBJ2-7; the D is unclear. V was trimmed by 5 bases and J by 2 bases, leaving 7 bases between them. This CDR3 contains 12 residues. Germline V gene sequence: CDR1 MDHEN, CDR2 SYDVKM. CDR3 DNA sequence: TGTGCCAGCAGTCCGCCGACCTACGAGCAGTACTTC. Translation: CASSPPTYEQYF.

The chain recombines TRBV20-1 with TRBJ1-2; a weak D match, TRBD1 (5 bases). V lost 6 bases and J 6 bases, leaving 11 bases between the germline ends. CDR3 size: 11 residues. CDR1 and CDR2 from the germline V gene are DFQATT and SNEGSKA (reference sequence). In DNA form, the CDR3 reads TGCAGTGCGACGGGGGTTAATGGCTACACCTTC. This translates into CSATGVNGYTF.

This clone has only a few counts. V usage is TRBV7-8 and J usage is TRBJ1-5; D remains ambiguous. V was cut by 2 bases and J by 3 bases, with 5 bases left in between. The CDR3 extends over 13 amino acids. The germline gives CDR1 SGHVS, CDR2 FQNEAQ. The chain's CDR3 is CASSLTDNQPQHF. The CDR3 nucleotides read TGTGCCAGCAGCTTAACTGACAATCAGCCCCAGCATTTT.

This chain connects TRBV18 to TRBJ2-7; 10 bases are a match to TRBD1. The CDR3 sequence is 14 residues long. Germline assignment: CDR1 KGHSH and CDR2 LQKENI. Trimming removed 4 bases from V and 2 bases from J; junction bases left unmatched: 2. CDR3: CASSQDRGTYEQYF. The CDR3 DNA reads as TGTGCCAGCTCACAGGACAGGGGGACCTACGAGCAGTACTTC. The whole variable domain, remainder taken from reference TRBV18 and TRBJ2-7, is NAGVMQNPRHLVRRRGQEARLRCSPMKGHSHVYWYRQLPEEGLKFMVYLQKENIIDESGMPKERFSAEFPKEGPSILRIQQVVRGDSAAYFCASSQDRGTYEQYFGPGTRLTVT.

The chain uses TRBV29-1 and TRBJ2-3; no firm D call. The CDR3 has 10 residues. Germline-derived CDR1 and CDR2 are SQVTM and ANQGSEA. In DNA, the CDR3 is TGCGTCGCAAGTGAAAACACGCAGTATTTT. Encoded protein: CVASENTQYF.

This clone was recorded a few times. The chain has TRBV29-1 and TRBJ1-1, with D possibly being TRBD1 (5 bases). The CDR3 is 12 residues long. Trimming took 3 bases from V and 11 from J, leaving 16 bases between them. Germline assignment: CDR1 SQVTM and CDR2 ANQGSEA. DNA for the CDR3: TGCAGCGTTGACAAAGCGGGGGTTGAGGCTTTCTTT. It specifies CSVDKAGVEAFF. Variable domain in full (rest from reference TRBV29-1 and TRBJ1-1): SAVISQKPSRDICQRGTSLTIQCQVDSQVTMMFWYRQQPGQSLTLIATANQGSEATYESGFVIDKFPISRPNLTFSTLTVSNMSPEDSSIYLCSVDKAGVEAFFGQGTRLTVV.

The V and J genes are TRBV30 and TRBJ2-7; a possible D gene is TRBD2 (6 bases). V lost 2 bases to trimming and J lost 2 bases, with 10 bases between them. Germline CDR1 GTSNPN, CDR2 SVGIG (reference sequence). The CDR3 spans 13 residues. The CDR3 reads CAWSRRGPYEQYF. CDR3 sequence (DNA): TGTGCCTGGAGTCGGAGGGGACCCTACGAGCAGTACTTC. Full variable domain (outside the CDR3, taken from reference TRBV30 and TRBJ2-7): SQTIHQWPATLVQPVGSPLSLECTVEGTSNPNLYWYRQAAGRGLQLLFYSVGIGQISSEVPQNLSASRPQDRQFILSSKKLLLSDSGFYLCAWSRRGPYEQYFGPGTRLTVT.

This clone has just a few counts. The CDR3 DNA reads TGTGCCACCAGCGACTTCAGCTCCTACAATGAGCAGTTCTTC. This encodes CATSDFSSYNEQFF. The genes are TRBV15 and TRBJ2-1; no definite D call. Germline V gives CDR1 LNHNV, CDR2 YYDKDF (reference sequence). The CDR3 is 14 amino acids. Trimming took off 5 bases at V and 0 bases at J, with 8 bases between the two ends.

This clone has a handful of counts. The rearrangement joins TRBV2 to TRBJ2-7; D perhaps matches TRBD2 (6 bases). The V and J ends lost 0 bases and 5 bases respectively, with 8 bases between them. CDR3 length equals 13 residues. Germline V lookup: CDR1 SNHLY, CDR2 FYNNEI. CDR3 DNA sequence: TGTGCCAGCAGTGAAGCGCGGGGCCACGAGCAGTACTTC. Translated, it gives CASSEARGHEQYF.

The chain links TRBV30 to TRBJ1-2; no firm D call. CDR1 GTSNPN and CDR2 SVGIG come from the germline V gene (reference sequence). The V gene lost 3 bases and the J gene lost 9 bases, with 14 bases spanning the gap. The CDR3 covers 12 residues. The DNA of the CDR3 is TGTGCCTGGAGCCCCCGTTACGAGAGCTACACCTTC. It codes for CAWSPRYESYTF.

The chain joins TRBV30 to TRBJ1-4; 9 nucleotides line up with TRBD1. The germline V gene has CDR1 GTSNPN and CDR2 SVGIG (reference sequence). V was pared by 0 bases and J by 7 bases, with 15 bases of the junction left unmatched. CDR3 length equals 18 residues. The CDR3 is CAWSVQLTGGAWGEKLFF. The DNA of the CDR3 is TGTGCCTGGAGTGTACAACTTACAGGGGGCGCGTGGGGTGAAAAACTGTTTTTT.

The sample holds one count of this clone. CDR3 DNA: TGTGCCAGCAGCTTAAACAGGGTAAACGAGCAGTACTTC. Protein product: CASSLNRVNEQYF. The chain couples TRBV7-3 to TRBJ2-7, with a tentative D call TRBD1 (6 bases). V lost 1 base and J lost 5, with 9 bases in between. The germline gives CDR1 SGHTA, CDR2 FQGTGA. This CDR3 is 13 amino acids long.

V and J are TRBV29-1 and TRBJ2-3, with D perhaps matching TRBD1 or TRBD2 (5 bases each). This CDR3 comprises 13 residues. Germline V lookup: CDR1 SQVTM, CDR2 ANQGSEA. Trimming took 7 bases from V and 6 from J, leaving 17 bases between them. Here the CDR3 DNA reads TGCAGCGGTCGTTGGGGGATCCCGGATACGCAGTATTTT. Translation gives CSGRWGIPDTQYF.

The genes are TRBV29-1 and TRBJ1-1, with 7 bases matching TRBD1. The CDR3 runs to 13 residues. CDR1 is SQVTM and CDR2 is ANQGSEA in the germline V gene. V gave up 5 bases and J gave up 1 base; unmatched junction bases: 4. The CDR3 protein is CSVLGQKNTEAFF. CDR3 DNA: TGCAGCGTTTTGGGACAGAAGAACACTGAAGCTTTCTTT.

V is TRBV29-1 and J is TRBJ1-1; D gene unclear. CDR1 is SQVTM and CDR2 is ANQGSEA in the germline V gene. There are 12 residues in the CDR3. V was clipped by 1 base and J by 10 bases, with 13 bases between them. The CDR3 DNA sequence: TGCAGCGTTGAAGGTCGGGCGGGAGGAGCTTTCTTT. Its translation is CSVEGRAGGAFF.